This passage covers 5 T cell receptor beta chains from one sample sequenced in a study of blood T cells in healthy people across ages. PCR was performed a second time for about 7 to 11 cycles using a sample-barcoded 5' primer and a J-beta primer mix. TCRdb re-called the 5' RACE reads through MiXCR, storing one row per CDR3 protein. The sample yields roughly 1,300,000 distinct CDR3 sequences, 45% to 70% seen once. The sequencing sample was made of blood. All receptors derive from a man younger than 35 in good health.

V usage is TRBV10-3 and J usage is TRBJ2-1; tentatively, D is TRBD1 (6 bases). There are 13 residues in the CDR3. V was clipped by 4 bases and J by 4 bases, with 8 bases between them. The germline CDR1 and CDR2 sequences are ENHRY and SYGVKD. In DNA, the CDR3 is TGTGCCATCAGTGGGGACATATACAATGAGCAGTTCTTC. Its translation is CAISGDIYNEQFF.

J is TRBJ1-4 and V is TRBV21-1; the table gives TRBD1 as D, unverified against the DNA. TRBV21-1 is shown as a pseudogene. This CDR3 comprises 16 residues. CDR3: CASSKAVSRDGEKLFF. The CDR3 DNA sequence: TGTGCCAGCAGCAAAGCGGTGTCCAGGGATGGTGAAAAACTGTTTTTT.

This clonotype occurred a few times. The CDR3 DNA reads as TGTGCCAGCAGTTTAATGATTGGACACCTCTCTGGGGCCAACGTCCTGACTTTC. Translating gives CASSLMIGHLSGANVLTF. The rearrangement uses TRBV28 and TRBJ2-6; D may be TRBD1 (5 bases). V gave up 2 bases and J gave up 0 bases, with 14 bases separating them. The V gene's germline CDR1 is MDHEN and CDR2 SYDVKM. CDR3 length: 18 amino acids. The whole variable domain, remainder taken from reference TRBV28 and TRBJ2-6, is DVKVTQSSRYLVKRTGEKVFLECVQDMDHENMFWYRQDPGLGLRLIYFSYDVKMKEKGDIPEGYSVSREKKERFSLILESASTNQTSMYLCASSLMIGHLSGANVLTFGAGSRLTVL.

The V gene is TRBV29-1, the J gene TRBJ1-2, with 8 bases fitting TRBD1. The germline V gene has CDR1 SQVTM and CDR2 ANQGSEA. The CDR3 length is 12 residues. Trimming took 7 bases from V and 3 from J; bases not matched to a gene: 4. The CDR3 nucleotides are TGCAGCGCTATGACAGGGGACTATGGCTACACCTTC. It encodes CSAMTGDYGYTF.

The chain is built from TRBV29-1 and TRBJ1-2; 8 positions match TRBD1. V lost 6 bases and J lost 1; bases outside the gene matches: 7. CDR1 is SQVTM and CDR2 is ANQGSEA in the germline V gene. There are 14 residues in the CDR3. As DNA, the CDR3 is TGCAGCGTACGTGGACAGGGTAATAACTATGGCTACACCTTC. This codes for CSVRGQGNNYGYTF.